The rows below give T cell receptor beta chains drawn from one sample of a study of cytomegalovirus exposure and HLA in healthy donors. Profiled with immunoSEQ multiplex PCR; TCRdb holds only in-frame clones, not every one. The data hold about 100,000 clones, with approximately 80% observed a single time. What was sequenced was PBMCs. Receptors originate from a woman in her sixties or seventies in good health and CMV-seropositive. Both conserved end residues are part of each CDR3. The order of the fields is clone size, J gene, V gene, CDR3 protein. A clone size is listed for some rows: how often the clone was seen (once, few, many), or a class if it is expanded.

few	TRBJ2-7	TRBV2	CASTRGASRTYEQYF
once	TRBJ2-7	TRBV5-5	CASRLDFAGEQYF
NA	TRBJ2-2	TRBV2	CASSKTGPNTGELFF
few	TRBJ1-1	TRBV4-2	CASSQPSGQGLTEAFF
NA	TRBJ2-2	TRBV5-4	CASSPLEAVSTGELFF
NA	TRBJ2-7	TRBV7-2	CASSLQNGLPYEQYF
few	TRBJ2-7	TRBV4-3	CASSQGTGTGRYEQYF
few	TRBJ2-3	TRBV11-2	CASSLGLERTSDTQYF
once	TRBJ2-2	TRBV7-2	CASSQAGAGELFF
NA	TRBJ1-3	TRBV5-4	CASRPDRVSGNTIYF
NA	TRBJ1-2	TRBV6-5	CASSLTTGSQGGYTF
NA	TRBJ1-1	TRBV5-4	CASSPKDRRLNTEAFF
once	TRBJ1-5	TRBV18	CASSRDRVSNQPQHF
NA	TRBJ2-2	TRBV7-2	CASGPLGTGIHTGELFF
NA	TRBJ2-7	TRBV21-1	CASSPRGQGYEQYF
NA	TRBJ2-1	TRBV7-7	CASSLALSGVTLSYNEQFF
NA	TRBJ2-4	TRBV5-1	CASSPGTGVQENIQYF
once	TRBJ2-7	TRBV7-2	CASSRSRGTGSGEQYF
NA	TRBJ2-7	TRBV4-1	CASSQPQTSGSSYEQYF
NA	TRBJ2-1	TRBV7-2	CASSLDSGRSLEQFF
NA	TRBJ2-3	TRBV5-8	CASSQSRGFTDTQYF